The rows below give T cell receptor beta chains drawn from one sample of a study of CD8 T cells in ankylosing spondylitis. TCRdb re-called the 5' RACE reads through MiXCR, storing one row per CDR3 protein. The sample contains 160,000 or so distinct CDR3 sequences, 9.8% of which appear only once. Sample: blood, either unsorted or a sorted T cell fraction (not recorded which). The receptors shown here come from a female donor with ankylosing spondylitis or in good health (not recorded which). Each CDR3 is given with its conserved first and last residue. The order of the fields is D gene, CDR3 length, clone size, J gene, V gene, CDR3 DNA, CDR3 protein. The D gene is left open where the match is weak. Not all rows give a size; the values are once, few, many and, for expanded clones, a class.

D gene: -
CDR3 length: 17
clone size: -
J gene: TRBJ2-1
V gene: TRBV5-1
CDR3 DNA: TGCGCCAGCAGCTTGGCCGAGACTACCCTCTCCTACAATGAGCAGTTCTTC
CDR3 protein: CASSLAETTLSYNEQFF

D gene: -
CDR3 length: 16
clone size: few
J gene: TRBJ2-1
V gene: TRBV11-2
CDR3 DNA: TGTGCCAGCAGCTCTTCTGACGGGGGTCTTAGGGATGAGCAGTTCTTC
CDR3 protein: CASSSSDGGLRDEQFF

D gene: TRBD2
CDR3 length: 16
clone size: many
J gene: TRBJ2-1
V gene: TRBV7-2
CDR3 DNA: TGTGCCAGCAGCTTATTGGGGCGGGAGGCCTACAATGAGCAGTTCTTC
CDR3 protein: CASSLLGREAYNEQFF

D gene: -
CDR3 length: 12
clone size: few
J gene: TRBJ2-1
V gene: TRBV27
CDR3 DNA: TGTGCCAGCAGTTTAGGGGAAGGTGAGCAGTTCTTC
CDR3 protein: CASSLGEGEQFF

D gene: -
CDR3 length: 12
clone size: few
J gene: TRBJ2-1
V gene: TRBV12-3/TRBV12-4
CDR3 DNA: TGTGCCAGTACATTGTCCTACAATGAGCAGTTCTTC
CDR3 protein: CASTLSYNEQFF

D gene: -
CDR3 length: 14
clone size: few
J gene: TRBJ2-3
V gene: TRBV11-2
CDR3 DNA: TGTGCCAGCAGCACCCACACCAACACAGATACGCAGTATTTT
CDR3 protein: CASSTHTNTDTQYF

D gene: -
CDR3 length: 13
clone size: many
J gene: TRBJ2-3
V gene: TRBV27
CDR3 DNA: TGTGCCAGCAGTTTTCACTCGGCGGATACGCAGTATTTT
CDR3 protein: CASSFHSADTQYF

D gene: -
CDR3 length: 13
clone size: many
J gene: TRBJ1-1
V gene: TRBV12-3/TRBV12-4
CDR3 DNA: TGTGCCAGCAGATTACAGGGATACACTGAAGCTTTCTTT
CDR3 protein: CASRLQGYTEAFF

D gene: -
CDR3 length: 14
clone size: once
J gene: TRBJ2-3
V gene: TRBV27
CDR3 DNA: TGTGCCAGCAGTCAACGCGGGCTTCCAGATACGCAGTATTTT
CDR3 protein: CASSQRGLPDTQYF

D gene: -
CDR3 length: 14
clone size: few
J gene: TRBJ2-1
V gene: TRBV7-9
CDR3 DNA: TGTGCCAGCAGCTTACTCCCGGAGGAGAGAGAGCAGTTCTTC
CDR3 protein: CASSLLPEEREQFF

D gene: -
CDR3 length: 13
clone size: -
J gene: TRBJ2-1
V gene: TRBV12-3/TRBV12-4
CDR3 DNA: TGTGCCAGCGATAATGGGGACCCCAATGAGCAGTTCTTC
CDR3 protein: CASDNGDPNEQFF

D gene: -
CDR3 length: 18
clone size: -
J gene: TRBJ2-2
V gene: TRBV6-5
CDR3 DNA: TGTGCCAGCAGTTACTCACGGGGACGGTTGGACAACACCGGGGAGCTGTTTTTT
CDR3 protein: CASSYSRGRLDNTGELFF